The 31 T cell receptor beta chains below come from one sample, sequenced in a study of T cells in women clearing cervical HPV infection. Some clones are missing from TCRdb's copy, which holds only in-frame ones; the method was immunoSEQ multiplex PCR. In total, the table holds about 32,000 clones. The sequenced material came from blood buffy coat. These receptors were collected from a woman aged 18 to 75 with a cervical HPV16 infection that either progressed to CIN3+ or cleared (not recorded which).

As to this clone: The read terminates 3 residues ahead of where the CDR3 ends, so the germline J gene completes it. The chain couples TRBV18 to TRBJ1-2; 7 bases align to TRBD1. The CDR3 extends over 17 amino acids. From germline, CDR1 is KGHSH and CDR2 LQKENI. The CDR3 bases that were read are TGTGCCAGCTCCGTCAGGGACAGAGCCCTTAGCACAGATACC. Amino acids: CASSVRDRALSTDT. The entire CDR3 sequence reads CASSVRDRALSTDTYTF.

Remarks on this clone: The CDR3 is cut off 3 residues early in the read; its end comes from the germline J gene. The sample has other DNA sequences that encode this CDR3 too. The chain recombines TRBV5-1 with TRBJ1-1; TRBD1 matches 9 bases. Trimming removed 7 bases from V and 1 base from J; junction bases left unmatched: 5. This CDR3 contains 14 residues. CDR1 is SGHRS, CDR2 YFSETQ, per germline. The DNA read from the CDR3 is TGCGCCAGCTGGCTGGGACAGGGGAACACTGAA. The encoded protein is CASWLGQGNTE. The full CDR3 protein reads CASWLGQGNTEAFF.

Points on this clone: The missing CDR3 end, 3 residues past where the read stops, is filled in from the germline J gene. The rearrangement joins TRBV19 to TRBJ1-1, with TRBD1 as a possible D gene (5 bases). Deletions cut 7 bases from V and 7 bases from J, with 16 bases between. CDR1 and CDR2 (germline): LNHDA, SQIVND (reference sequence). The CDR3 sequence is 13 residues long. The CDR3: CASTAGQTVEAFF. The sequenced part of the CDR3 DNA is TGTGCCAGTACGGCAGGGCAGACCGTTGAA.

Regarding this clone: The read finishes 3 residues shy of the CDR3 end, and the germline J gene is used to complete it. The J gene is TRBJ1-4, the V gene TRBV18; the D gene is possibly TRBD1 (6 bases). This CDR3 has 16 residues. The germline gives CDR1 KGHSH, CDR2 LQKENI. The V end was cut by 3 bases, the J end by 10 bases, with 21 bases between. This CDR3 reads CASSPPKTGSRGKLFF. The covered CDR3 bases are TGTGCCAGCTCACCTCCAAAGACAGGTTCACGGGGAAAA.

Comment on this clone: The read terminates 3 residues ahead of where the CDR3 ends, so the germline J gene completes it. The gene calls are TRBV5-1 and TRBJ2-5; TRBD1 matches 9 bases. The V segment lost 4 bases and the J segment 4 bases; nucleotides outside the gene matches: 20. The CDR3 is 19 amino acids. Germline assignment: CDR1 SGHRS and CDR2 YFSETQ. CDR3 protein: CASSPGRSGTGTPRETQYF. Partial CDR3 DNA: TGCGCCAGCAGCCCGGGAAGGTCGGGGACAGGGACCCCTCGAGAGACC.

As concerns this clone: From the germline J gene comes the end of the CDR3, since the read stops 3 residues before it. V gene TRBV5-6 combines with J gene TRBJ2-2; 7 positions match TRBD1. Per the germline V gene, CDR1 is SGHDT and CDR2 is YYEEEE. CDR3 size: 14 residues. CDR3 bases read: TGTGCCAGCAGCCGGGGACAGCTAAATTCACCG. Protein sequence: CASSRGQLNSP. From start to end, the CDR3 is CASSRGQLNSPLFF.

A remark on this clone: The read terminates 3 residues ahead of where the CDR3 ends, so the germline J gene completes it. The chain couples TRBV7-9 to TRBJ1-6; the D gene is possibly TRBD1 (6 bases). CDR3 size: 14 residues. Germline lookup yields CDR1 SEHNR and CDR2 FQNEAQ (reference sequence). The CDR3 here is CASSSTGTRGALHF. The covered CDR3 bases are TGTGCCAGCAGCTCAACAGGGACTCGGGGGGCC.

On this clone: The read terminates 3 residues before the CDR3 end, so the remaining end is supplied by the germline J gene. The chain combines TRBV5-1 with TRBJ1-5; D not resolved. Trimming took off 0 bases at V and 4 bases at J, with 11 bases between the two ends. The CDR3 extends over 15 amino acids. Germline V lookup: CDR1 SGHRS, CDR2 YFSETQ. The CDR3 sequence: CASSLEAGPNQPQHF. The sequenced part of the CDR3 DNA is TGCGCCAGCAGCTTGGAGGCAGGTCCTAATCAGCCC. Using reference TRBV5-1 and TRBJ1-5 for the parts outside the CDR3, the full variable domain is KAGVTQTPRYLIKTRGQQVTLSCSPISGHRSVSWYQQTPGQGLQFLFEYFSETQRNKGNFPGRFSGRQFSNSRSEMNVSTLELGDSALYLCASSLEAGPNQPQHFGDGTRLSIL.

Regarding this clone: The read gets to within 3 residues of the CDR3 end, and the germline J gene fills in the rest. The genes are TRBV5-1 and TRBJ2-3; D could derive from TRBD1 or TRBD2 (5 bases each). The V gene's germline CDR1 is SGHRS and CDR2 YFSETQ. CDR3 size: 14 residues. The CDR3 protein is CASREPGLGETQYF. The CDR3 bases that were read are TGCGCCAGCCGCGAACCAGGGCTTGGGGAGACG.

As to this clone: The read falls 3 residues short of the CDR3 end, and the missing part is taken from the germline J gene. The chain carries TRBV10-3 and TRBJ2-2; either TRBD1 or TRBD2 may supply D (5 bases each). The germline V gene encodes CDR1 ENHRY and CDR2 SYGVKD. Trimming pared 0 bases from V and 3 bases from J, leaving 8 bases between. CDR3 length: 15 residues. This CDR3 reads CAISESRGDTGELFF. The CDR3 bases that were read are TGTGCCATCAGTGAGTCGAGGGGAGACACCGGGGAG.

Partial CDR3 DNA: TGTGCCAGTATCTATAGCGGGAGTGGGACCGGGGAG. It is translated as CASIYSGSGTGE. The full-length CDR3 reads as CASIYSGSGTGELFF. The chain uses TRBV19 and TRBJ2-2; TRBD2 matches 9 bases. The read halts 3 residues ahead of the CDR3 end, with the missing end drawn from the germline J gene. This CDR3 contains 15 residues. V was clipped by 7 bases and J by 5 bases; unmatched bases: 8. The germline CDR1 and CDR2 sequences are LNHDA and SQIVND (reference sequence).

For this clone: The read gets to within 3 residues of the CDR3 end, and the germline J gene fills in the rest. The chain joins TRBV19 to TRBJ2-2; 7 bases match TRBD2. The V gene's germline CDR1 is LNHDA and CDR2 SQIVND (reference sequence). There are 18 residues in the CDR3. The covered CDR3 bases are TGTGCCAGTAGTATGGTGGGGGGGGTCTCTGTAGGGGCCAACGTG. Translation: CASSMVGGVSVGANV. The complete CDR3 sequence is CASSMVGGVSVGANVLFF. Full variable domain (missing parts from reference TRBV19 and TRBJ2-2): DGGITQSPKYLFRKEGQNVTLSCEQNLNHDAMYWYRQDPGQGLRLIYYSQIVNDFQKGDIAEGYSVSREKKESFPLTVTSAQKNPTAFYLCASSMVGGVSVGANVLFFGEGSRLTVL.

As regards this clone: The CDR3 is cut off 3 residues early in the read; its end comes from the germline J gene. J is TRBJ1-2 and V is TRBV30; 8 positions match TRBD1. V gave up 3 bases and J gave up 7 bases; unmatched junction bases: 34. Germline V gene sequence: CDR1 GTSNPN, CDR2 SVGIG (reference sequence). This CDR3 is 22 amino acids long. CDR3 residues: CAWRVWGPHESINRGKIGGYTF. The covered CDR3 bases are TGTGCCTGGAGGGTCTGGGGCCCCCATGAGTCAATAAACAGGGGGAAGATCGGTGGC.

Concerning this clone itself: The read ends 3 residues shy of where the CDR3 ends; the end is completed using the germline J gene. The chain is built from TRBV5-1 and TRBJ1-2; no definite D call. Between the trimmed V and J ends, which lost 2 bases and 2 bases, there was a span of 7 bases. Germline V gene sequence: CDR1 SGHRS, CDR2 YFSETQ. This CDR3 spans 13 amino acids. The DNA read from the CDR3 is TGCGCCAGCAGCTTACAGCCCAACTATGGC. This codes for CASSLQPNYG. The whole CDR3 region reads CASSLQPNYGYTF.

CDR3 DNA, as far as it was read: TGCGCCAGCAGCTTGGGGACAGGGGTCGGGAGCACTGAA. It codes for CASSLGTGVGSTE. The CDR3 reads in full as CASSLGTGVGSTEAFF. The rearrangement links TRBV5-1 to TRBJ1-1, with 9 bases identical to TRBD1. The missing CDR3 end, 3 residues past where the read stops, is filled in from the germline J gene. This CDR3 comprises 16 residues. Germline CDR1 is SGHRS and CDR2 is YFSETQ. Germline trimming cut 0 bases from V and 4 bases from J; bases unmatched to any gene: 7.

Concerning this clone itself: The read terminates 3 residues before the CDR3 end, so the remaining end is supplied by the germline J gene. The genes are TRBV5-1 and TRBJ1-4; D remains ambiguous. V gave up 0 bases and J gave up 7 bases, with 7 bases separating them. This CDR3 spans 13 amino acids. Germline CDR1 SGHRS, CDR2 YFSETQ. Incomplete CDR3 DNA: TGCGCCAGCAGCTTGGACAGAAGTGAAAAA. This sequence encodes CASSLDRSEK. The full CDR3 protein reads CASSLDRSEKLFF. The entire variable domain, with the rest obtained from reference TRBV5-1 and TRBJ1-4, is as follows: KAGVTQTPRYLIKTRGQQVTLSCSPISGHRSVSWYQQTPGQGLQFLFEYFSETQRNKGNFPGRFSGRQFSNSRSEMNVSTLELGDSALYLCASSLDRSEKLFFGSGTQLSVL.

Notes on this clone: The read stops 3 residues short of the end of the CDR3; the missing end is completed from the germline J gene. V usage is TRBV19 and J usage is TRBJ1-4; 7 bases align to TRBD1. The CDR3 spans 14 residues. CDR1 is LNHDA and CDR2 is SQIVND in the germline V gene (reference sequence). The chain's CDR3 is CASSLGQENSPLFF. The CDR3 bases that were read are TGTGCCAGTAGTCTAGGACAGGAGAATTCACCA.

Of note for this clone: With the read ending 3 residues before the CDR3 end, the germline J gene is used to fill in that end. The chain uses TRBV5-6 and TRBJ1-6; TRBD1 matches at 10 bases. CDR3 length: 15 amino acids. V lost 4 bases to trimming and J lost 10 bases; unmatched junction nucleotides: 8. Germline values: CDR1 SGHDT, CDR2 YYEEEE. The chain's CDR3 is CASSLGTGEYSPLHF. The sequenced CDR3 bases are TGTGCCAGCAGCCTAGGGACAGGGGAGTACTCACCC.

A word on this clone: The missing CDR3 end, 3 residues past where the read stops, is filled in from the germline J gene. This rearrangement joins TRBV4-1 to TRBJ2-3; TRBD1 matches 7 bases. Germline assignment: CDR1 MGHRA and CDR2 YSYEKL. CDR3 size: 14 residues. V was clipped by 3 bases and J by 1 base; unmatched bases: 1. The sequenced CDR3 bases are TGCGCCAGCAGCCACACAGGGGGCACAGATACG. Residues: CASSHTGGTDT. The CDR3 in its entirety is CASSHTGGTDTQYF.

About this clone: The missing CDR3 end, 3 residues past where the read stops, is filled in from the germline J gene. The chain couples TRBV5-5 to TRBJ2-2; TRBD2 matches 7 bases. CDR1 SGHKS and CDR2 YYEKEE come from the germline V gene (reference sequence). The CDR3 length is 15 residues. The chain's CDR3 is CASSWGGKMYSPLFF. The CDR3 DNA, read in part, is TGTGCCAGCAGCTGGGGGGGGAAGATGTATTCACCG. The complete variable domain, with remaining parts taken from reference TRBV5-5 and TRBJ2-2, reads DAGVTQSPTHLIKTRGQQVTLRCSPISGHKSVSWYQQVLGQGPQFIFQYYEKEERGRGNFPDRFSARQFPNYSSELNVNALLLGDSALYLCASSWGGKMYSPLFFGEGSRLTVL.

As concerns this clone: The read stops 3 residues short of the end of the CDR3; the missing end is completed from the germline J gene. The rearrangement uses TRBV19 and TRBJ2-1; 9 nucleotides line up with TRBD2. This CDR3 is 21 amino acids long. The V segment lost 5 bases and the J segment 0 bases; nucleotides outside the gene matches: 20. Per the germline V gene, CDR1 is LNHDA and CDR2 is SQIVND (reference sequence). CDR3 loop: CASSVGKKTSGQKSSYNEQFF. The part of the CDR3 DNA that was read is TGTGCCAGTAGTGTGGGTAAGAAGACTAGCGGCCAGAAGAGCTCCTACAATGAG.

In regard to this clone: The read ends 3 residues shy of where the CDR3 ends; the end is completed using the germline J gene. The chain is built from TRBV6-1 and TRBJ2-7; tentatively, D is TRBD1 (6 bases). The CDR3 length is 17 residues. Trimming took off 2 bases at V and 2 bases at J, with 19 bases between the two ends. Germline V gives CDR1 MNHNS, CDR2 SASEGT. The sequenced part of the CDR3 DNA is TGTGCCAGCAGTGAAAGTCCTGCCGGGACACATACCTACGAG. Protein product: CASSESPAGTHTYE. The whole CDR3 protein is CASSESPAGTHTYEQYF.

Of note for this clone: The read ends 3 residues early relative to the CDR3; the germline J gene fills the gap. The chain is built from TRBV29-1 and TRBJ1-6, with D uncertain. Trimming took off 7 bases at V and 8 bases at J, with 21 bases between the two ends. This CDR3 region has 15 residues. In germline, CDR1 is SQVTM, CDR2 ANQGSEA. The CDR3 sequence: CSGRRAGERDSPLHF. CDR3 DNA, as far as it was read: TGCAGCGGTCGAAGGGCAGGCGAAAGGGATTCACCC.

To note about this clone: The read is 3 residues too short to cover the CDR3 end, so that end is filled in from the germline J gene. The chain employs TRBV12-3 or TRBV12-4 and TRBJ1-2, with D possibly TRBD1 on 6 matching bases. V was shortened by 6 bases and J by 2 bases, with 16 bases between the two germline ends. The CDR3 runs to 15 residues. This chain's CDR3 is CASSRTGGQNYGYTF. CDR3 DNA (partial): TGTGCCAGCAGCCGGACCGGTGGACAGAACTATGGC.

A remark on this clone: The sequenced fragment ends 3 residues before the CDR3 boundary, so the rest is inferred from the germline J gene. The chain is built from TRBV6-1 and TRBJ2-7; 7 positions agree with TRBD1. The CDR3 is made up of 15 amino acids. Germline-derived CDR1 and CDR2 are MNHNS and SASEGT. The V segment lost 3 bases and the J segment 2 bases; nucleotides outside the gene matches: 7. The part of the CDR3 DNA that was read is TGTGCCAGCAGTGAGACCGGGACAGCGACCTACGAG. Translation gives CASSETGTATYE. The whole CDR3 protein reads CASSETGTATYEQYF.

Incomplete CDR3 DNA: TGCAGTGCTAGCCAGAATAATTCACCC. Amino acids: CSASQNNSP. The entire CDR3 is CSASQNNSPLHF. The V and J genes are TRBV20-1 and TRBJ1-6; no definite D call. The CDR3 is cut off 3 residues early in the read; its end comes from the germline J gene. CDR1 is DFQATT and CDR2 is SNEGSKA in the germline V gene (reference sequence). This CDR3 is built from 12 residues. V gave up 3 bases and J gave up 5 bases, with 5 bases separating them.

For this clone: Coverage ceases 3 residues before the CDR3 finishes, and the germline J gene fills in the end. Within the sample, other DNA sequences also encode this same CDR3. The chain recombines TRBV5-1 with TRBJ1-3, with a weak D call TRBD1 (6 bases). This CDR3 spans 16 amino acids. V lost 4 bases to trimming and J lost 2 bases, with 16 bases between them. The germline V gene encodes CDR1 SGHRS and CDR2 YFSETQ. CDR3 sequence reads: CASSPGHAQTGNTIYF. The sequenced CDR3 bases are TGCGCCAGCAGCCCGGGACACGCTCAAACTGGAAACACC.

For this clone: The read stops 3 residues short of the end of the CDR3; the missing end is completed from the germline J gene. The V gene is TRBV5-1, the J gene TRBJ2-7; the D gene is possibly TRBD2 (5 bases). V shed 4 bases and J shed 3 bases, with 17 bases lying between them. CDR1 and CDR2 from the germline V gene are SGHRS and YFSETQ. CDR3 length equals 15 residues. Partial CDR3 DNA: TGCGCCAGCAGCGTCACAGCGGCCCTGGTCTACGAG. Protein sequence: CASSVTAALVYE. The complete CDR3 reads CASSVTAALVYEQYF.

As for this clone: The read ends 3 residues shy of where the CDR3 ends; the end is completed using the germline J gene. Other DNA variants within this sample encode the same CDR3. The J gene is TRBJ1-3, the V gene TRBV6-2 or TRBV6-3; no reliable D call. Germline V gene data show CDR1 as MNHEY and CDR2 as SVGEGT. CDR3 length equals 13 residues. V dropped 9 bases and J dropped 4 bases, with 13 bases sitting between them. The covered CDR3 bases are TGTGCCAGTTCTGAGCGGAGAGGAAACACC. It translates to CASSERRGNT. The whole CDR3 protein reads CASSERRGNTIYF.

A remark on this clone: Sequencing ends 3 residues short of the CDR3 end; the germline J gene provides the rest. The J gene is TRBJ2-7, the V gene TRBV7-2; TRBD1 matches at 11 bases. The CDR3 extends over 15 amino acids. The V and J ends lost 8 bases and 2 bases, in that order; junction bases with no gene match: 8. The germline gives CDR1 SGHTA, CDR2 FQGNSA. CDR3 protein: CASRRPGQGAYEQYF. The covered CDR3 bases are TGTGCCAGCCGCAGGCCGGGACAGGGGGCCTACGAG.

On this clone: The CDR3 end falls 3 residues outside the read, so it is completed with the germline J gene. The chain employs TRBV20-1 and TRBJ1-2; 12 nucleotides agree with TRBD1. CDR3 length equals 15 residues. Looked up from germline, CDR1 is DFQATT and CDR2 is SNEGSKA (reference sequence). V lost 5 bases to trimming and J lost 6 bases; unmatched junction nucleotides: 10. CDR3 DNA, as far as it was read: TGCAGTGCTTTCCCCGGGACAGGGGGCGCCGATGGC. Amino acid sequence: CSAFPGTGGADG. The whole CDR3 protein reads CSAFPGTGGADGYTF.